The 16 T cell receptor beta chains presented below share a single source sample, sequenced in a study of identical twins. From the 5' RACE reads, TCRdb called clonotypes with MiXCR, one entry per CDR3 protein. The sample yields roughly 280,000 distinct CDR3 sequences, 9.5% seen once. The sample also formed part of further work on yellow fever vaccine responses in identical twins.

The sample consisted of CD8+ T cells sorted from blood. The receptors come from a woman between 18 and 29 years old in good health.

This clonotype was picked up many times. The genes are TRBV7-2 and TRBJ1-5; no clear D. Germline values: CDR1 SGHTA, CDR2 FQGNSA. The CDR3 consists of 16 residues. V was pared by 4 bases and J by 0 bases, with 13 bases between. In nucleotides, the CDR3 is TGTGCCAGCAGCTCCCCCCCGGGTTATAGCAATCAGCCCCAGCATTTT. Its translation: CASSSPPGYSNQPQHF. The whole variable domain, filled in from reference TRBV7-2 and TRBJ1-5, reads GAGVSQSPSNKVTEKGKDVELRCDPISGHTALYWYRQSLGQGLEFLIYFQGNSAPDKSGLPSDRFSAERTGGSVSTLTIQRTQQEDSAVYLCASSSPPGYSNQPQHFGDGTRLSIL.

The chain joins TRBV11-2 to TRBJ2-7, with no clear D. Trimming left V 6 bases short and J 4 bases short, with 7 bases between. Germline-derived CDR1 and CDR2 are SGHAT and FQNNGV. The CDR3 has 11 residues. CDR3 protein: CASSTVYEQYF. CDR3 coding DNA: TGTGCCAGCAGTACGGTATACGAGCAGTACTTC.

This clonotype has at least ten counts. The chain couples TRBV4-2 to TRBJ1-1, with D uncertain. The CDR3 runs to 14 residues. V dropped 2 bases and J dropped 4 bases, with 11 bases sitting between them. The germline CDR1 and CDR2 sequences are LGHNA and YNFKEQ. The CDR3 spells CASSQTGIGTEAFF. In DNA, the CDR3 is TGTGCCAGCAGCCAAACCGGGATCGGCACTGAAGCTTTCTTT.

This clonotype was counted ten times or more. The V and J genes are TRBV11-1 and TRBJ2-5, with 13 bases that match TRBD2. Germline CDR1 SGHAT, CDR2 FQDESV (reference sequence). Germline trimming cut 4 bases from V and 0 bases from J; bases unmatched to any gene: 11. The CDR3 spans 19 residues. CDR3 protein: CASSSVTGLAGSYQETQYF. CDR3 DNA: TGTGCCAGCAGCTCGGTGACGGGACTAGCGGGATCGTACCAAGAGACCCAGTACTTC. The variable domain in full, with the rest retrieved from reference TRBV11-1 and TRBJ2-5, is EAEVAQSPRYKITEKSQAVAFWCDPISGHATLYWYRQILGQGPELLVQFQDESVVDDSQLPKDRFSAERLKGVDSTLKIQPAELGDSAMYLCASSSVTGLAGSYQETQYFGPGTRLLVL.

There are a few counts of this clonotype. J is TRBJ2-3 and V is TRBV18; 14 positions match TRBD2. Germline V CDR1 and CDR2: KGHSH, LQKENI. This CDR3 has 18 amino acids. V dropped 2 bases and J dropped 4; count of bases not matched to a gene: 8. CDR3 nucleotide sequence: TGTGCCAGCTCACCAGGACTAGCGGGAGGAAATCAGGCAGATACGCAGTATTTT. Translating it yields CASSPGLAGGNQADTQYF.

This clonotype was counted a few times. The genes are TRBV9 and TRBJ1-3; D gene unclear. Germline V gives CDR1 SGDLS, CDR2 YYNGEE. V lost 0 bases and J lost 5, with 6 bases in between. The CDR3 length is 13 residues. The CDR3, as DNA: TGTGCCAGCAGCGTAGACGCGCGAAACACCATATATTTT. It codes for CASSVDARNTIYF. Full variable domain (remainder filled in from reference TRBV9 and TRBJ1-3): DSGVTQTPKHLITATGQRVTLRCSPRSGDLSVYWYQQSLDQGLQFLIQYYNGEERAKGNILERFSAQQFPDLHSELNLSSLELGDSALYFCASSVDARNTIYFGEGSWLTVV.

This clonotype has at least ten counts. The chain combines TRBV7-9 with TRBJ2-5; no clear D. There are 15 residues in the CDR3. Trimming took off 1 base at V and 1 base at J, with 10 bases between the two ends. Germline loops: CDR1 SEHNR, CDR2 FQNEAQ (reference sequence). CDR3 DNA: TGTGCCAGCAGCTTAGTCTCCACAATCCAAGAGACCCAGTACTTC. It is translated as CASSLVSTIQETQYF. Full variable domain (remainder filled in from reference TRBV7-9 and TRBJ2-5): DTGVSQNPRHKITKRGQNVTFRCDPISEHNRLYWYRQTLGQGPEFLTYFQNEAQLEKSRLLSDRFSAERPKGSFSTLEIQRTEQGDSAMYLCASSLVSTIQETQYFGPGTRLLVL.

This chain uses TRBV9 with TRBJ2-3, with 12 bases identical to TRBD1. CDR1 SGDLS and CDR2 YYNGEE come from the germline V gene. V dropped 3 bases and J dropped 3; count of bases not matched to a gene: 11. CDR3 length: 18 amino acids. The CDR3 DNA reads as TGTGCCAGCAGCGCGACCGGGACAGGGGGCGCTTTTACAGATACGCAGTATTTT. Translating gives CASSATGTGGAFTDTQYF.

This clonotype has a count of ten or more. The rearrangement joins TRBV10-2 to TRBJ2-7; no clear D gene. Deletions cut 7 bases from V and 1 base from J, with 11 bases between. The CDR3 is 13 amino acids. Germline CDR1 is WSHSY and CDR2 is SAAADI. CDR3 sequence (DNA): TGCGCCAGCACACTCTCAGCTTCCTACGAGCAGTACTTC. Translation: CASTLSASYEQYF.

Here the CDR3 reads CASSQERGLAHPDYEQYF. CDR3 coding DNA: TGTGCCAGCAGCCAAGAACGTGGACTAGCGCATCCGGACTACGAGCAGTACTTC. V gene TRBV3-1 combines with J gene TRBJ2-7, with 9 bases matching TRBD2. V gave up 0 bases and J gave up 3 bases; unmatched junction bases: 12. Germline V gives CDR1 LGHDT, CDR2 YNNKEL (reference sequence). The CDR3 is made up of 18 amino acids.

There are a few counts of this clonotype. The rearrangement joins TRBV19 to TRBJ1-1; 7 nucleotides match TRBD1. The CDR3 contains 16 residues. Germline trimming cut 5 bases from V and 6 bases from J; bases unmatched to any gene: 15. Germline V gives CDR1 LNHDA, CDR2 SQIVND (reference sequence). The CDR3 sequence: CASSATAVTGLPEAFF. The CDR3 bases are TGTGCCAGTAGTGCCACGGCCGTGACAGGGCTGCCTGAAGCTTTCTTT.

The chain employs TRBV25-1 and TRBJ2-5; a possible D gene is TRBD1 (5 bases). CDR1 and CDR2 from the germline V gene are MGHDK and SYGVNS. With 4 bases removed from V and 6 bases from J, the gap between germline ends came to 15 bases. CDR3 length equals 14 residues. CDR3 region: CASSGLDSPQTQYF. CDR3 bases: TGTGCCAGCAGTGGCCTAGACAGCCCCCAGACCCAGTACTTC.

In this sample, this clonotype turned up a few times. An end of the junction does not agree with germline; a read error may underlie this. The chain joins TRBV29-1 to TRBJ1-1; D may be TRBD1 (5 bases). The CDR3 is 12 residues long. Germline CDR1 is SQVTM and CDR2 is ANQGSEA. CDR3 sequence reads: CSAQGMNTEVFF. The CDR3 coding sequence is TGCAGCGCCCAGGGAATGAACACTGAAGTTTTCTTT.

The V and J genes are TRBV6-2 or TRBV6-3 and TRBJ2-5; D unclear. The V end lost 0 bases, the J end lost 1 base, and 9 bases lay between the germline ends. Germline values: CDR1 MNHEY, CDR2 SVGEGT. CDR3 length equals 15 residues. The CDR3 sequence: CASSYSYRLQETQYF. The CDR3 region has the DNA TGTGCCAGCAGTTACTCGTATAGGCTCCAAGAGACCCAGTACTTC.

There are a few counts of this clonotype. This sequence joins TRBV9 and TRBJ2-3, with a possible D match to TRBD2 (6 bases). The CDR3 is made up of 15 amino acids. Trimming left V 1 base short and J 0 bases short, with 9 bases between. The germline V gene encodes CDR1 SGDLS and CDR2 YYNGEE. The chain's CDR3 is CASSVYGTSTDTQYF. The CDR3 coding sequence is TGTGCCAGCAGCGTATATGGGACTAGCACAGATACGCAGTATTTT. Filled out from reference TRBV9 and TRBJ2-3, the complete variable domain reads DSGVTQTPKHLITATGQRVTLRCSPRSGDLSVYWYQQSLDQGLQFLIQYYNGEERAKGNILERFSAQQFPDLHSELNLSSLELGDSALYFCASSVYGTSTDTQYFGPGTRLTVL.

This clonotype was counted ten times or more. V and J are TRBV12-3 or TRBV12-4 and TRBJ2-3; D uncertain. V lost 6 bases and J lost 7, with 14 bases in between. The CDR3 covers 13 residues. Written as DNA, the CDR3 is TGTGCCAGCAGCCACGACCTATGGTATACGCAGTATTTT. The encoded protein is CASSHDLWYTQYF.